These 11 T cell receptor beta chains were all obtained from the same sample, sequenced in a study of regulatory T cells in long-lasting Graves disease listed by TCRdb under 2021. Libraries were made using multiplex PCR. TCRdb names Illumina HiSeq 4000 as the instrument used. CDR3 regions were amplified by Arm-PCR with iRepertoire HTBI primers to construct TCR beta libraries. TCRdb redid the processing of the public reads, applying fastp at Q25 and MiXCR, and retained in-frame beta chains. Every CDR3 protein is listed once, alongside the most common genes and DNA of its rows. In this sample the table shows roughly 490,000 distinct CDR3 sequences, about 20% of which occur a single time. The ten largest clones add up to about an eighth of the sample. The sample's time point label, in plain terms: persistent/refractory GD, antithyroid drugs over 5 years with positive TRAb. For both TCR sequencing and RNA sequencing, RNA was extracted from PBMCs using TRIzol.

Sequenced here: peripheral blood mononuclear cells (PBMCs), sampled when the disease was refractory, from a patient treated with antithyroid drugs. These receptor sequences come from a female donor with Graves disease.

The chain uses TRBV19 and TRBJ1-1, with TRBD1 as a possible D gene (5 bases). Trimming took 3 bases from V and 3 from J, leaving 8 bases between them. This CDR3 is built from 13 residues. Germline lookup yields CDR1 LNHDA and CDR2 SQIVND (reference sequence). In DNA form, the CDR3 reads TGTGCCAGTAGTATGGTGGGGGACACTGAAGCTTTCTTT. It codes for CASSMVGDTEAFF.

This chain uses TRBV12-3 or TRBV12-4 with TRBJ2-3; D remains ambiguous. The CDR3 length is 15 residues. The V end was cut by 3 bases, the J end by 0 bases, with 10 bases between. The DNA of the CDR3 is TGTGCCAGCAGTTTCAGAGATTCTAGCACAGATACGCAGTATTTT. This encodes CASSFRDSSTDTQYF.

This rearrangement joins TRBV7-2 to TRBJ1-2, with D unclear. The V and J ends lost 5 bases and 4 bases respectively, with 11 bases between them. Germline V gene sequence: CDR1 SGHTA, CDR2 FQGNSA. The length of the CDR3 is 13 residues. The CDR3 loop reads CASSNYSAYGYTF. The CDR3 DNA sequence: TGTGCCAGCAGCAACTACTCAGCCTATGGCTACACCTTC.

This rearrangement joins TRBV9 to TRBJ1-6; D is undetermined. The CDR3 loop spans 15 amino acids. The V gene lost 2 bases and the J gene lost 2 bases, with 8 bases spanning the gap. Germline V gene data show CDR1 as SGDLS and CDR2 as YYNGEE. The CDR3 protein is CASSVSGTYNSPLHF. CDR3 nucleotide sequence: TGTGCCAGCAGCGTCTCCGGCACCTATAATTCACCCCTCCACTTT.

This clonotype was observed at least ten times. The gene calls are TRBV6-2 or TRBV6-3 and TRBJ2-4; 7 bases fit TRBD2. Germline V lookup: CDR1 MNHEY, CDR2 SVGEGT. CDR3 length equals 15 residues. Trimming took 8 bases from V and 9 from J; bases not matched to a gene: 16. CDR3 sequence reads: CASSLKTSDLGIQYF. CDR3 DNA sequence: TGTGCCAGCTCTCTTAAAACTAGCGATCTAGGCATTCAGTACTTC.

This clonotype was seen at least ten times. This chain uses TRBV2 with TRBJ1-2, with D hard to call. With 0 bases removed from V and 0 bases from J, the gap between germline ends came to 8 bases. Germline V gene data show CDR1 as SNHLY and CDR2 as FYNNEI. The CDR3 loop spans 15 amino acids. The DNA for the CDR3 is TGTGCCAGCAGTGAAGCAGGGCGTGCTAACTATGGCTACACCTTC. Amino acids: CASSEAGRANYGYTF.

This clonotype appeared many times. J is TRBJ1-1 and V is TRBV9, with D unresolved. This CDR3 is 13 amino acids long. Germline assignment: CDR1 SGDLS and CDR2 YYNGEE. With 0 bases removed from V and 5 bases from J, the gap between germline ends came to 8 bases. CDR3 loop: CASSVETETEAFF. In nucleotides, the CDR3 is TGTGCCAGCAGCGTAGAGACGGAGACTGAAGCTTTCTTT.

The sample holds many counts of this clonotype. The chain has TRBV12-3 or TRBV12-4 and TRBJ2-4, with a weak D call TRBD2 (6 bases). The V end lost 3 bases, the J end lost 13 bases, and 10 bases lay between the germline ends. The CDR3 is 11 amino acids. The CDR3 DNA reads as TGTGCCAGCAGTTTCCAGGCGGGACAGTACTTC. Encoded protein: CASSFQAGQYF.

The chain uses TRBV7-2 and TRBJ1-4; D gene uncertain. The V end lost 5 bases, the J end lost 6 bases, and 25 bases lay between the germline ends. CDR1 and CDR2 (germline): SGHTA, FQGNSA. This CDR3 has 18 residues. Here the CDR3 DNA reads TGTGCCAGCAGCCTAGGCGCGGTTTGGGGATTATGGGATGAAAAACTGTTTTTT. Translated: CASSLGAVWGLWDEKLFF.

This clonotype was counted only a few times. The gene calls are TRBV19 and TRBJ1-5; 9 nucleotides agree with TRBD1. Germline CDR1 and CDR2: LNHDA and SQIVND (reference sequence). This CDR3 has 15 residues. Germline trimming cut 7 bases from V and 5 bases from J; bases unmatched to any gene: 9. The CDR3 protein is CASNTGTGRDQPQHF. CDR3 nucleotide sequence: TGTGCCAGTAATACCGGGACAGGGAGGGATCAGCCCCAGCATTTT.

This clonotype was observed many times. This chain uses TRBV29-1 with TRBJ1-5, with D hard to call. CDR3 length equals 10 residues. CDR1 and CDR2 from the germline V gene are SQVTM and ANQGSEA. V lost 4 bases and J 6 bases, leaving 4 bases between the germline ends. CDR3: CSVGGQPQHF. For the CDR3, the DNA is TGCAGCGTTGGGGGTCAGCCCCAGCATTTT.